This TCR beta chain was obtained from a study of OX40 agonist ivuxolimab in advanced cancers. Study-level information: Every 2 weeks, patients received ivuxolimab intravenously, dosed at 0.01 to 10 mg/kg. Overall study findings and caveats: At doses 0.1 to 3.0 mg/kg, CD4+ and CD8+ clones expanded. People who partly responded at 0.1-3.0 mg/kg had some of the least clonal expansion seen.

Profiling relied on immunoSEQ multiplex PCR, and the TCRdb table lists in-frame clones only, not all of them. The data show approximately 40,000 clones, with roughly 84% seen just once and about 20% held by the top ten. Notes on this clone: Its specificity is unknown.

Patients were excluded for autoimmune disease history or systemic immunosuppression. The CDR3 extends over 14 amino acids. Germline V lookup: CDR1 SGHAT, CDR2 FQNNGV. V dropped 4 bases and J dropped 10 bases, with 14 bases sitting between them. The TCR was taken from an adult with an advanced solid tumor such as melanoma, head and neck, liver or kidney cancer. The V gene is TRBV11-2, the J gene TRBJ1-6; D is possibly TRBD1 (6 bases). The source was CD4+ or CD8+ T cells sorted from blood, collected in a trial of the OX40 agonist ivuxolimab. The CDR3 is CASSYIRGNSPLHF. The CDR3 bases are TGTGCCAGCAGCTATATCAGGGGTAACTCACCCCTCCACTTT.